This T cell receptor beta chain was sequenced during a study of blood T cell repertoires in COVID-19. Sequenced by immunoSEQ multiplex PCR; TCRdb stores in-frame clones only, minus some. The sample records 490,000 or so clones, about 88% being singletons. Germline CDR1 is LGHNT and CDR2 is FRNRAP. V lost 0 bases, J lost 4 bases, and 13 bases lay in between. CDR3 size: 16 residues. The clonotype originates from a woman aged 55 to 70 who had recovered from COVID-19. Sequencing was performed on PBMCs or T cells enriched from blood (not recorded which). This chain connects TRBV12-5 to TRBJ1-3; no clear D. The CDR3: CASGLVVSGNGNTIYF. In DNA, the CDR3 is TGTGCTAGTGGTTTGGTAGTGTCGGGTAACGGAAACACCATATATTTT.